The 4 T cell receptor beta chains presented below share a single source sample, sequenced in a study of T cells after posttransplantation cyclophosphamide. Sequencing used immunoSEQ multiplex PCR; TCRdb keeps in-frame clones, though not all of them. The sample includes 2,500 to 3,500 clones, none of them occurring once. A marrow graft followed busulfan-fludarabine conditioning, with cyclophosphamide on days +3 and +4. The sample was PBMCs, taken after allogeneic stem cell transplant with posttransplant cyclophosphamide. These receptors were obtained from a female patient aged 60 or older who received an allogeneic stem cell transplant from a related donor and was CMV-positive. Some T cells may have originated in the graft donor.

The chain links TRBV30 to TRBJ1-2, with TRBD1 matching over 7 bases. CDR3 length equals 14 residues. The trim removed 3 bases at V and 2 bases at J, leaving 6 bases unmatched. The V gene's germline CDR1 is GTSNPN and CDR2 SVGIG (reference sequence). This CDR3 is CAWSRDSGNYGYTF. The CDR3 nucleotides are TGTGCCTGGAGCCGGGACAGTGGAAACTATGGCTACACCTTC.

The table lists this clone with many counts. The chain is built from TRBV7-9 and TRBJ2-1; 7 nucleotides line up with TRBD2. The J segment lost 5 bases and the V segment lost 2 bases, leaving 3 bases of the junction unmatched. This CDR3 is 14 amino acids long. CDR1 is SEHNR, CDR2 FQNEAQ, per germline (reference sequence). CDR3 in amino acids: CASSLLGGDNEQFF. The CDR3 DNA reads as TGTGCCAGCAGCTTACTTGGGGGGGACAATGAGCAGTTCTTC.

By sample share, this clone is medium-sized (0.01 to 0.1%). The chain combines TRBV20-1 with TRBJ1-1; D gene uncertain. CDR1 is DFQATT and CDR2 is SNEGSKA in the germline V gene (reference sequence). CDR3 length: 11 residues. Trimming shortened V by 6 bases and J by 5 bases, and 10 bases separated the two germline ends. The CDR3 nucleotides read TGCAGTGCAGCAGGAGAGACTGAAGCTTTCTTT. This gives the protein CSAAGETEAFF.

In this sample, this clone turned up many times. This chain links TRBV19 with TRBJ2-2; 9 nucleotides match TRBD2. The V gene end was trimmed by 0 bases and the J gene end by 9 bases; junction bases not matched to a gene: 5. The germline gives CDR1 LNHDA, CDR2 SQIVND (reference sequence). The CDR3 spans 15 residues. The DNA of the CDR3 is TGTGCCAGTAGTATAGAGCGTACTAGCGGGCGGGAGCTGTTTTTT. Residues: CASSIERTSGRELFF.